These 2 T cell receptor beta chains share one sample of origin, sequenced in a study of blood T cell repertoires in COVID-19 (dated by TCRdb to 2020 to 2021). Library preparation employed the immunoSEQ multiplex PCR assay. The table comes from immuneACCESS by way of TCRdb, which keeps in-frame sequences with V and J called. Part of the clones is missing from these tables; in studies checked, under half for an unresolved V gene and the rest for unknown reasons. The sample profile shows around 81,000 clones; roughly 87% of them were found once. Around 7.9% of the sample is in the top ten clones. The sequencing sample was made of peripheral blood. These receptors came from a man in his 70s with acute or convalescent COVID-19.

The genes are TRBV18 and TRBJ2-2; D ambiguous. The CDR3 is 14 residues long. V lost 2 bases and J 6 bases, leaving 10 bases between the germline ends. The V gene's germline CDR1 is KGHSH and CDR2 LQKENI. The CDR3 DNA reads TGTGCCAGCTCACCAAGCATTGCGTCCGGGGAGCTGTTTTTT. Its translation: CASSPSIASGELFF.

The V call is TRBV19, the J call TRBJ1-2, with a weak D call TRBD1 (6 bases). Germline V gene sequence: CDR1 LNHDA, CDR2 SQIVND (reference sequence). The CDR3 is 13 residues long. V lost 5 bases to trimming and J lost 7 bases, with 14 bases between them. CDR3: CASSQDSGSGYTF. The CDR3 nucleotides read TGTGCCAGTAGTCAGGACAGCGGCTCTGGCTACACCTTC.